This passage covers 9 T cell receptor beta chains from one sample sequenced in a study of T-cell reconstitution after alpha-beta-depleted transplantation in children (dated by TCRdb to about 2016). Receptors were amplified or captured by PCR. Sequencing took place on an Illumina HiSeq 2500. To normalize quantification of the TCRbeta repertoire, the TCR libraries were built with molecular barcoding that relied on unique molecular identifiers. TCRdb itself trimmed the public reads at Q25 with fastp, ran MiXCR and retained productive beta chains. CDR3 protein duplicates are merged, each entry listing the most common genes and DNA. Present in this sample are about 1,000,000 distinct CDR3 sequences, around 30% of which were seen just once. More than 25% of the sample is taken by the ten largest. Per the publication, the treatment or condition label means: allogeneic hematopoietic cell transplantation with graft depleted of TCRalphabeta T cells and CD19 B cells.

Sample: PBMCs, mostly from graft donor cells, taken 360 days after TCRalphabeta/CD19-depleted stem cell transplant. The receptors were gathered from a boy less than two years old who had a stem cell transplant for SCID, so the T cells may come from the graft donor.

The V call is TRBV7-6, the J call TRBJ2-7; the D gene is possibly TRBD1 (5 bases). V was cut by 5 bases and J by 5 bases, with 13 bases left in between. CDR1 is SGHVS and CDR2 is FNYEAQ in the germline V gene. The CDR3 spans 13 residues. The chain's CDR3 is CASSLAWGHEQYF. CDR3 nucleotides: TGTGCCAGCAGCCTGGCTTGGGGCCACGAGCAGTACTTC. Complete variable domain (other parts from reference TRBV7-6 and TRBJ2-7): GAGVSQSPRYKVTKRGQDVALRCDPISGHVSLYWYRQALGQGPEFLTYFNYEAQQDKSGLPNDRFSAERPEGSISTLTIQRTEQRDSAMYRCASSLAWGHEQYFGPGTRLTVT.

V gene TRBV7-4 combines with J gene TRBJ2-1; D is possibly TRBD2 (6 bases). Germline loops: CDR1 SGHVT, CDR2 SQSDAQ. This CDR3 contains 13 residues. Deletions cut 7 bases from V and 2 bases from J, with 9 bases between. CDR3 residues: CASIWGAYNEQFF. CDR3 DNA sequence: TGTGCCAGCATTTGGGGGGCCTACAATGAGCAGTTCTTC.

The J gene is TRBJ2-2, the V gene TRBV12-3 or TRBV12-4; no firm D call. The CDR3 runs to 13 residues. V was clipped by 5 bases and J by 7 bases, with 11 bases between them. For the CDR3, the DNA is TGTGCCAGCAGTCCCGAGCTCGACGGGGAGCTGTTTTTT. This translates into CASSPELDGELFF.

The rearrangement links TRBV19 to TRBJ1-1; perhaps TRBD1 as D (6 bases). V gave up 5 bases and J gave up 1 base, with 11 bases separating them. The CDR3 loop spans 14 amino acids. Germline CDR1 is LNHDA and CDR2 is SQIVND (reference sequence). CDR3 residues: CASSAEGENTEAFF. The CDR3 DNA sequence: TGTGCCAGTAGTGCCGAGGGGGAGAACACTGAAGCTTTCTTT.

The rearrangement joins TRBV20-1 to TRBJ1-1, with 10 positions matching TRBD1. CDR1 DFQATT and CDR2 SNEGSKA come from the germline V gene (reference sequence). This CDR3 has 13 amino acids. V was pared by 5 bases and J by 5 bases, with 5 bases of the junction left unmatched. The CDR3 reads CSAWTGGNTEAFF. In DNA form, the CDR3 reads TGCAGTGCTTGGACAGGGGGAAATACTGAAGCTTTCTTT.

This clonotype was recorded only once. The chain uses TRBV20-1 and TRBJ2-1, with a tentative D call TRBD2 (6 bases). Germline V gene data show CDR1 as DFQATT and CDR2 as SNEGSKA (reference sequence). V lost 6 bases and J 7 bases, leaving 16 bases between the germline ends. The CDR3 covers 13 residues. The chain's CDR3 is CSAPPRGINEQFF. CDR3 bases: TGCAGTGCCCCCCCCCGGGGGATAAATGAGCAGTTCTTC.

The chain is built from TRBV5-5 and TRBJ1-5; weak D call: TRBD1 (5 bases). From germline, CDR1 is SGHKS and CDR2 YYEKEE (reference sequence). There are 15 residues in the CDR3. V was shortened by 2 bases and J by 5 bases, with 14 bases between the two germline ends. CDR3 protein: CASSFDGTGDQPQHF. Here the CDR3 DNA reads TGTGCCAGCAGCTTCGACGGGACCGGGGATCAGCCCCAGCATTTT.

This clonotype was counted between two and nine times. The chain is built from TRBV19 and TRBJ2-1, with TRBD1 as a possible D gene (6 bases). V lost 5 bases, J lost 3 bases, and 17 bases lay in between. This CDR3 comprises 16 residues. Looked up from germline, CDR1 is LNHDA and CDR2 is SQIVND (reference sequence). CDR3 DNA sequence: TGTGCCAGTAGTGTACAGGGTGTGCACCTCTACAATGAGCAGTTCTTC. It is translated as CASSVQGVHLYNEQFF.

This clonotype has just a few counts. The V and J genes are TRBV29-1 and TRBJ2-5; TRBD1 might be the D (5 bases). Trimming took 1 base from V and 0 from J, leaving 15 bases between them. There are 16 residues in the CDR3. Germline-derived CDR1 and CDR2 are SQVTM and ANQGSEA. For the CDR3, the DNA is TGCAGCGTTGAAGTCCAGGGCAGGGTGTACCAAGAGACCCAGTACTTC. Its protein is CSVEVQGRVYQETQYF.